This T cell receptor (beta chain) was identified during a study of cytomegalovirus exposure and HLA in healthy donors. V trimming: 2 bases; J trimming: 4 bases; junction bases outside the gene matches: 2. The CDR3 extends over 13 amino acids. CDR1 and CDR2 (germline): MNHEY, SVGAGI. Profiled with immunoSEQ multiplex PCR; TCRdb holds only in-frame clones, not every one. The sample includes about 58,000 clones, over 85% seen only once; the top ten take about 0.95%. Study-wide findings and caveats: As was reported, the classifier diagnosed cytomegalovirus status with high specificity and sensitivity. Cytomegalovirus association was listed for around 170 TCR beta chains. Rare TCR sequences dominated, though some public TCRs recurred in many donors. According to a later analysis, TCR clusters from the first cohort tended to co-occur in the 120 or so validation repertoires.

On this clone itself: Its antigen is unidentified.

This TCR was sampled from a man between 18 and 29 years old in good health and CMV-seronegative. The chain uses TRBV6-5 and TRBJ2-7, with TRBD2 matching over 7 bases. Material for sequencing was PBMCs. The CDR3, as DNA: TGTGCCAGCAGTTACAGGGGAGGGTACGAGCAGTACTTC. Translated, it gives CASSYRGGYEQYF.